The table lists the clone carrying this TCR beta chain with many counts. The data stem from a study of T cells in Graves' hyperthyroidism and ophthalmopathy. Graves' hyperthyroidism without ophthalmopathy progression within 18 months was termed stable. It was RNA transcripts that yielded the amplified TCR beta CDR3 regions. HTBI primers were employed in a first-round RT-PCR of the TCR CDR3. TCRdb itself ran the multiplex PCR reads through MiXCR, one entry per CDR3 protein. The data contain 500,000 to 700,000 distinct CDR3 sequences, approximately 16% of them singletons. The V gene's germline CDR1 is SGDLS and CDR2 YYNGEE. CDR3 length: 16 residues. The ends were cut back, 0 bases at V and 4 bases at J, with 16 bases in the middle.

The chain combines TRBV9 with TRBJ2-5, with no clear D. The specimen was blood. The clonotype comes from a woman under 30 with Graves' hyperthyroidism. The CDR3 DNA follows: TGTGCCAGCAGCGTAGGTGTACCTGGGTCCAGAGAGACCCAGTACTTC. Its protein product is CASSVGVPGSRETQYF.